The source of this T cell receptor (beta chain) is a study of T cell responses to AZD1222 COVID-19 vaccine. J gave up 0 bases and V 9 bases, and 10 bases lay outside the gene matches. CDR3 length: 15 residues. The germline gives CDR1 SGHTA, CDR2 FQGNSA. General study results and limits: The study reported that nearly half of spike-specific TCRs target unmutated variant regions. Clonal diversity was possibly underestimated, and the donors were mostly white British, with more females. Researchers report vaccine-associated CD4 TCRs spanning spike, with dominance at 160-218 and 743-854. Scientists sampled the repertoires only once the peak T cell response had passed.

With respect to this clone: The antigen remains unidentified.

Repertoires were generated with immunoSEQ multiplex PCR, while TCRdb's copy carries only in-frame clones and drops some. The profile shows about 120,000 clones, approximately 85% of them singletons. The V and J genes are TRBV7-2 and TRBJ1-2, with 7 bases fitting TRBD1. Material: peripheral blood, obtained on day 0 of AZD1222 vaccination. The sequence was collected from an adult in good health. The CDR3 here is CARPLARGTNYGYTF. In DNA, the CDR3 is TGTGCCAGGCCTCTTGCCAGGGGGACTAACTATGGCTACACCTTC.